This T cell receptor beta chain was captured by sequencing in a study of blood T cell repertoires in COVID-19. Looking at the study overall: COVID-19 samples collected from the United States, Italy and Spain covered acute and convalescent phases. PBMCs, B-cell-depleted T cells, or T cells were the source of the cDNA or gDNA that made up the material.

Authors' data handling: Counts of nucleated cells, estimated from reference gene primer amplification, were obtained. Profiling relied on immunoSEQ multiplex PCR, and the TCRdb table lists in-frame clones only, not all of them. V and J calls and clone size are given by that table; D and trimming were obtained from the DNA. Of 180,000 or so clones in the sample, approximately 84% were seen once. V was clipped by 5 bases and J by 8 bases, with 10 bases between them. The CDR3 totals 13 residues. Germline lookup yields CDR1 LNHDA and CDR2 SQIVND (reference sequence). The rearrangement links TRBV19 to TRBJ1-6; the D is unclear. The sample taken for sequencing was peripheral blood. This receptor was obtained from a human donor with acute or convalescent COVID-19. The donor label of this sample is uncertain. The CDR3 here is CASSVNRDSPLHF. CDR3 nucleotide sequence: TGTGCCAGTAGTGTCAACAGAGATTCACCCCTCCACTTT.